This T cell receptor beta chain originates from a study of cytomegalovirus exposure and HLA in healthy donors (dated by TCRdb to the late 2010s). Concerning the study at large: An earlier analysis of roughly 630 of the donors reported more than 250 Gb of sequence data and about 100 million unique TCR beta sequences from 150 million to 200 million T cells. HLA typing covered class I and class II loci at four-digit resolution. The later analysis used no new phenotypic data to find candidate immune exposures, relying instead on TCR beta sequences and their occurrence across donors. A later genetic analysis used genome-wide SNP genotypes for about three fifths of the roughly 700 donors, treating that subset as a discovery cohort. Donor age, sex, ethnicity and CMV serostatus were compiled together with the repertoire data. The study aimed to test whether cataloging public T cell receptors could reveal signatures of past pathogen exposure. Four or five DR-DQ haplotypes were handled as single units for association and clustering because linkage in the cohort was strong. The number of donors typed differed by locus, with about 629-640 for A, B, C, DRB1 and DQB1, about 500 for DQA1, 600 to 610 for DPA1, and roughly 450 for DPB1. An earlier analysis of several hundred of the donors used high-throughput TCR beta sequencing to judge whether each TCR beta V gene segment behaved as functional or pseudogenic. A later analysis re-examined previously published TCR beta repertoires from more than 600 donors and added high-resolution HLA genotyping to investigate patterns of TCR occurrence. Of the roughly 430 genotyped donors, 81% fell in the genetic ancestry cluster associated with self-reported Caucasian donors. All discovery cohort repertoires had been generated using a single sequencing platform. The study used immunosequencing to profile the T cell repertoires of several hundred subjects and linked those repertoires to cytomegalovirus serostatus. Across 398 genotyped donors of the cohort, an average of about 200,000 unique TCR beta nucleotide sequences per donor were sequenced, and 15% to 20% of those sequences were non-productive. Besides the first cohort of hundreds of subjects, a separate validation cohort made up of 90 to 150 different subjects was used. An early release covering over 500 HLA-typed donors comprised about 290 gigabases of sequencing data and some 79 million unique TCR sequences. High-throughput TCR immunosequencing, statistical association of individual TCRs with disease status, and machine learning were combined to predict cytomegalovirus infection status. The study at large found these results: In a later analysis, HLA-associated TCR beta chains showed more clonal expansion and lower generation probabilities than non-associated chains that were equally common. Because counts were too low, 15 or so rarely observed V segments, including chromosome 9 orphons, were excluded from the earlier analysis of some 590 of the donors. When HLA alleles, especially DR and DQ, strongly co-occurred, TCR associations were difficult to assign to individual alleles. For the cohort, immune exposure information was limited to CMV serostatus. Because HLA typing was unavailable for some donors at each locus, only the typed subset was used in association tests. A cluster of highly shared sequence variants was judged likely to represent a technical artifact of the sequencing pipeline. A later genetic analysis reported fewer N-insertions in productive TCRs among donors in an Asian-associated ancestry cluster than the roughly 670-donor mean. A later analysis found that TCR association rates varied across HLA loci, with DRB1 alleles showing the most associated TCRs and HLA-C alleles the fewest. In a later genetic analysis, a missense DCLRE1C variant was associated with V-gene and J-gene trimming of TCR beta chains, and the association was replicated in an independent cohort. The authors suggested that the approach could potentially be extended to other disease states and immunological phenotypes. In a later analysis, over 15,000 TCR beta sequences were associated with specific HLA alleles at a false discovery rate of 0.05. In a later analysis, several top co-occurrence clusters were reported to appear linked to parvovirus B19, influenza, CMV and Epstein-Barr virus. Most TCR sequences were seen in very few donors, while some public TCRs were found in many individuals. In a later analysis, most CMV-associated TCR beta chains were found to appear HLA-restricted, with HLA associations seemingly driven largely by CMV exposure. A further reported finding was that TCR beta sequences accurately predicted the HLA-A and HLA-B alleles for most subjects in the first cohort. In an earlier analysis of 587 of the donors, most TCR beta V segments appeared in productive rearrangements about 87% or about 30% of the time, broadly matching IMGT annotations. Because the 87-base-pair reads could not distinguish some IMGT-functional V segments, including TRBV6-2 and TRBV6-3, those segments were excluded. The cohort was sequenced for TCR beta chains only, and without alpha or paired-chain data the features that could be detected were limited. Correlated functional status among segregating V segments might be attributable to linkage disequilibrium, but an unknown experimental factor could not be ruled out. Presence/absence analyses assumed roughly uniform sequencing depth across donors, an assumption that may not hold. The classifier was reported to diagnose cytomegalovirus status with high specificity and sensitivity in both the original cohort and the validation cohort. The study gave a list of 150 to 200 TCR beta chains associated with cytomegalovirus. Three of the identified cytomegalovirus-associated TCR beta chains were confirmed in vitro to be specific for cytomegalovirus antigens.

CDR1 and CDR2, per the germline V gene, are MNHNS and SASEGT. From cysteine to phenylalanine, the CDR3 is 12 amino acids long. Of all the DNA, just the CDR3 is kept, 36 bases in frame from base 1. V gives up 2 bases and J gives up 3 bases, and the segment between their germline ends measures 5 bases. The cohort consisted of some 670 healthy bone marrow donors. Cohort members were all nominally healthy when sampled, although unrecorded immune exposures were likely present. The donor tested CMV seropositive, placing the donor among the 310 or so seropositive members of the cohort. A peripheral blood sample was collected from each donor, and TCR beta sequencing was performed on peripheral blood mononuclear cells. The Qiagen DNeasy Blood Extraction Kit was used to extract genomic DNA from the blood cell samples. Concerning this clone itself: This receptor's antigen is unknown.

The method was the immunoSEQ multiplex PCR assay. For the multiplex PCR, a mixture combining 60 forward primers for TCR Vbeta segments and 13 reverse primers for TCR Jbeta segments was used. A multiplex PCR assay on genomic DNA amplified the CDR3 region of rearranged TCR beta genes. On the Illumina HiSeq System, the amplified TCR beta libraries were sequenced as 87-base-pair reads. As for how the authors treated the data: A later analysis counted tens of millions of unique TCR beta chains across the 666 repertoires, and 10 million to 11 million of these chains were shared by at least two donors. Raw reads were error-corrected and collapsed into unique sequences with a nearest-neighbor algorithm that merged closely related sequences to remove PCR and sequencing errors. To assign V, D and J gene segments, CDR3 sequences were aligned to IMGT reference sequences. For a sequence to be retained, a match of at least six nucleotides to both a V gene segment and a J gene segment was required. Rearrangements were called productive when the CDR3 lacked stop codons and stayed in frame with V and J; all others were non-productive. Following IMGT convention, CDR3 was defined as the stretch from the second conserved V-encoded cysteine up to the conserved J-encoded phenylalanine. The earlier analysis of about 640 of the donors excluded any sequence lacking an unambiguous match to a single V gene segment. An earlier analysis of over 450 of the donors classified V segments as functional when productive rearrangements were above 56.7% and as segregating when the standard deviation between donors was above 5%. To diagnose cytomegalovirus status from the catalog of TCR beta chain sequences, a statistical classification framework was built. V and J gene assignment, in a later analysis, came from comparing TCR nucleotide sequences with IMGT/GENE-DB human TR gene sequences. The TCRdist pipeline was used in a later analysis to assign CDR3 sequences and most-parsimonious VDJ recombination scenarios. A later analysis defined each TCR beta chain by its CDR3 amino acid sequence plus V-gene family, and excluded reads lacking a unique V-gene family. In a later analysis, around 650 highly shared, low-generation-probability nucleotide sequences were removed to address suspected cross-contamination and a sequencing artifact. In a later analysis, a clonal expansion index was calculated for each public chain from normalized within-repertoire ranks of inferred template counts. A later analysis computed generation probabilities with a VDJ recombination model fitted to out-of-frame rearrangements, and checked the results against IGoR. In a later analysis, hypergeometric tests were used to score TCR-TCR, TCR-HLA and TCR-CMV co-occurrence, with a repertoire-size bias correction applied to TCR pairs. False discovery rates were estimated in a later analysis by permuting HLA or CMV assignments 20 times. In a later analysis, co-occurring TCRs were grouped with DBSCAN, and TCRdist sequence similarity was added when clustering was performed within HLA-allele-positive subsets. Repertoires with fewer than 30,000 or more than 120,000 public chains, plus five repertoires with anomalous nucleotide sharing, were excluded from co-occurrence clustering. Drawn from immuneACCESS, this table holds only the in-frame rearrangements with V and J called that TCRdb kept. Clones are partly lost; checked studies trace under half to an unresolved V gene and leave the rest unexplained. The DNA gave D and trimming, while V, J and clone size come from that table. The sample's clone listing holds under 95,000 clones. About 4.1% of the sample comes from the top ten.

The sequence was collected from a man younger than 35 in good health and CMV-seropositive. The V gene is TRBV6-1 and the J gene is TRBJ2-7; confidence is insufficient to name the D gene. Sample: PBMCs. The DNA reads as follows: TGTGCCAGCAGTGAACAGATCTACGAGCAGTACTTC. This sequence encodes CASSEQIYEQYF.